The rows below give T cell receptor beta chains drawn from one sample of a study of siplizumab effects on memory and regulatory T cells. Measured with immunoSEQ multiplex PCR; TCRdb has only the in-frame clones, and not every one. Among over 85,000 clones, more than 90% were seen once, and the ten largest hold around 1.3%. The sample taken for sequencing was CD4+ T cells sorted from blood. These receptor sequences come from a human donor in good health. Each CDR3 is given with its conserved first and last residue. D genes are given only for firm matches. Size tells how often a clone was seen (once, few, many) or the class of an expanded clone, and some rows leave it out.

cdr3_length | clone_size | d_call | j_call | v_call | cdr3_nt | cdr3_aa
12 | once | NA | TRBJ1-5 | TRBV6-6 | TGTGCCAGCAGTTACTCTGAACAGCCCCAGCATTTT | CASSYSEQPQHF
15 | NA | TRBD1 | TRBJ1-5 | TRBV7-2 | TGTGCCAGCAGCCCTGGCGGACAGGGGAGGCAGCCCCAGCATTTT | CASSPGGQGRQPQHF
12 | NA | NA | TRBJ2-7 | TRBV6-5 | TGTGCCAGCAGTCCCAGCTCCTACGAGCAGTACTTC | CASSPSSYEQYF
14 | NA | NA | TRBJ1-4 | TRBV4-1 | TGCGCCAGCAGCCAAACGGGGGGTAATGAAAAACTGTTTTTT | CASSQTGGNEKLFF
17 | NA | TRBD1 | TRBJ2-1 | TRBV29-1 | TGCAGCGTTGTACCGGGACAGGTCGGTATCCGCTACAATGAGCAGTTCTTC | CSVVPGQVGIRYNEQFF
13 | NA | NA | TRBJ2-5 | TRBV9 | TGTGCCAGCAGCGCTGAATTCGGGGAGACCCAGTACTTC | CASSAEFGETQYF
17 | NA | TRBD2 | TRBJ2-1 | TRBV14 | TGTGCCAGCAGCCAAGAGAACCGCGGGAGAGGGTACAATGAGCAGTTCTTC | CASSQENRGRGYNEQFF
14 | once | NA | TRBJ2-1 | TRBV2 | TGTGCCAGCAGTGGGGGGTATGATTACAATGAGCAGTTCTTC | CASSGGYDYNEQFF
16 | NA | TRBD2 | TRBJ2-3 | TRBV5-1 | TGCGCCAGCAGCTTCCGGACTAGCGGGAGCACAGATACGCAGTATTTT | CASSFRTSGSTDTQYF
15 | NA | TRBD1 | TRBJ2-5 | TRBV6-1 | TGTGCCAGCAGTGATCCCGCAGGGGGCCGGGAGACCCAGTACTTC | CASSDPAGGRETQYF
14 | NA | NA | TRBJ2-5 | TRBV25-1 | TGTGCCAGTCTAAACCCGGGGACGGGGGAGACCCAGTACTTC | CASLNPGTGETQYF
15 | NA | NA | TRBJ2-7 | TRBV6-5 | TGTGCCAGCAGCCCGGACGGAATCCTCGCCTACGAGCAGTACTTC | CASSPDGILAYEQYF
15 | NA | NA | TRBJ2-7 | TRBV7-2 | TGTGCCAGCAGCCAATATCAGGGAGGAGGCTACGAGCAGTACTTC | CASSQYQGGGYEQYF
13 | NA | NA | TRBJ1-1 | TRBV18 | TGTGCCAGCTCACCAAGCGGGGGCACTGAAGCTTTCTTT | CASSPSGGTEAFF
14 | once | NA | TRBJ2-1 | TRBV6-6 | TGTGCCAGCAGACCCGGACGGGACCTGGGTGAGCAGTTCTTC | CASRPGRDLGEQFF